This entry concerns a single T cell receptor beta chain. The assay was immunoSEQ multiplex PCR, and TCRdb's table has in-frame clones only and misses some. The sample has 35,000 to 40,000 clones; about 91% are singletons. Germline V lookup: CDR1 SGHDT, CDR2 YYEEEE. Trimming removed 3 bases from V and 1 base from J, with 10 bases in between. This CDR3 has 14 amino acids. The data originate from a study of T cell changes during pregnancy in multiple sclerosis. Sequenced material: CD4+ T cells from peripheral blood mononuclear cells, taken in the third trimester of pregnancy. V gene TRBV5-6 combines with J gene TRBJ2-5, with D unclear. The sequence was collected from a female donor with multiple sclerosis, enrolled in a pregnancy study. The CDR3 bases are TGTGCCAGCAGCTGGAGCGTCACCCAAGAGACCCAGTACTTC. This encodes CASSWSVTQETQYF.